This T cell receptor (beta chain) appears in the sequencing data of a study of blood T cell repertoires in COVID-19. The overall study: The samples span acute and convalescent COVID-19 from the United States, Italy and Spain. The cDNA or gDNA used as material had been derived from T cells, B-cell-depleted T cells, or PBMCs.

Per germline, CDR1 SNHLY and CDR2 FYNNEI. CDR3 length equals 16 residues. Trimming at V came to 4 bases and at J to 5 bases, leaving 12 bases not matched to a gene. Per the original methods: Estimation of nucleated cell counts was performed using reference gene primer amplification. Data came from immunoSEQ multiplex PCR; TCRdb stores just in-frame clones and leaves some out. The DNA gave D and trimming, while V, J and clone size come from that table. Among 200,000 to 250,000 clones listed, about nine tenths were seen once. Sequencing was performed on peripheral blood. This chain joins TRBV2 and TRBJ2-3, with 7 bases fitting TRBD1. This clonotype was sampled from a woman in her sixties or seventies with acute or convalescent COVID-19. CDR3 region: CASSVDRALVGDTQYF. The CDR3 coding sequence is TGTGCCAGCAGTGTCGACAGGGCTCTTGTTGGAGATACGCAGTATTTT.